This TCR beta chain was documented in a study of T-cell reconstitution after alpha-beta-depleted transplantation in children. Trimming cost V 1 base and J 10 bases, with 5 bases left between them. Germline V gene sequence: CDR1 LNHDA, CDR2 SQIVND (reference sequence). This CDR3 spans 11 amino acids. This clonotype was detected ten times or more. Preparation of the TCRbeta library was carried out with unique molecular identifiers. In TCRdb, the PCR reads were re-called with MiXCR into one record per CDR3 protein. The table includes 250,000 to 350,000 distinct CDR3 sequences, over 8% detected once. This receptor was obtained from a human donor who donated a stem cell graft to a child with SCID. The sample here was PBMCs from the stem cell graft donor, taken from the stem cell graft. V and J are TRBV19 and TRBJ2-1; no firm D call. The CDR3 protein is CASSIGLEQFF. CDR3 sequence (DNA): TGTGCCAGTAGTATAGGTTTGGAGCAGTTCTTC.